Each of the 28 T cell receptor beta chains below was sequenced from the same sample in a study of CXCR3-negative and CXCR3-positive naive CD8 T cells (dated by TCRdb to between 2018 and 2021). Summary of the overall study and its limitations: Compared with CXCR3-negative naive cells, CXCR3-positive naive cells had TRB CDR3s with higher hydrophobicity (lower Kidera factor 4), lower energy, and higher strength and volume indices.

The instrument given in TCRdb is NextSeq 550. The Human TCR Profiling Kit (MiLaboratory) was used to prepare UMI-labeled 5' RACE TRB cDNA libraries. TCRdb reprocessed the reads, reporting each CDR3 protein sequence once and no DNA. The sample table records around 63,000 distinct CDR3 sequences. The ten top clones hold 4.8% of the sample. These receptors lack a known antigen. The sequenced sample consisted of naive CXCR3+ CD8+ T cells from blood. The sample's cell subset or site label is to be understood as: CD45RO-CCR7+CD27+CD95- naive CD8+ T cells expressing CXCR3 (TNR3+). The receptors stem from a human donor in good health. Some clones in this sample may be carry-over from other donors' samples.

This sequence joins TRBV29-1 and TRBJ2-5; with no DNA, the TCRdb D assignment of TRBD2 cannot be verified. Germline V gives CDR1 SQVTM, CDR2 ANQGSEA. CDR3 length: 17 residues. The CDR3 is CSVEGGLAGAVQEAQYF.

The genes are TRBV5-1 and TRBJ2-7. CDR1 SGHRS and CDR2 YFSETQ come from the germline V gene. This CDR3 contains 13 residues. The CDR3 loop reads CASRAGDSYEQYF.

CDR3 loop: CASRLTSGRLYEQYF. The rearrangement uses TRBV28 and TRBJ2-7; as DNA is missing, the TRBD2 call by TCRdb cannot be tested. The CDR3 is 15 amino acids. Per germline, CDR1 MDHEN and CDR2 SYDVKM.

This chain links TRBV29-1 with TRBJ2-1; TCRdb outputs TRBD1, but without DNA this stays unchecked. Germline V gene sequence: CDR1 SQVTM, CDR2 ANQGSEA. The CDR3 runs to 12 residues. CDR3 loop: CSVRTGLDEQFF.

The rearrangement links TRBV5-1 to TRBJ2-1; checking the TCRdb D call of TRBD1 is not possible without DNA. CDR1 SGHRS and CDR2 YFSETQ come from the germline V gene. The CDR3 loop spans 19 amino acids. CDR3 sequence: CASSLPSLDRGKAYNEQFF.

CDR3 loop: CASSDLTSGLTGELFF. The rearrangement uses TRBV28 and TRBJ2-2; TCRdb gives TRBD2 as the D gene, but with no DNA this cannot be confirmed. Per the germline V gene, CDR1 is MDHEN and CDR2 is SYDVKM. CDR3 length: 16 amino acids.

The V and J genes are TRBV11-2 and TRBJ1-2; checking the TCRdb D call of TRBD1 is not possible without DNA. This CDR3 has 17 amino acids. The germline V gene has CDR1 SGHAT and CDR2 FQNNGV. The CDR3 sequence: CASSLGFRGQEDYGYTF.

This rearrangement joins TRBV7-9 to TRBJ2-7; TCRdb proposes TRBD1, but this gene call is untestable without DNA. The CDR3 sequence is 15 residues long. Germline CDR1 SEHNR, CDR2 FQNEAQ (reference sequence). The CDR3 protein is CASSLRFPGAYEQYF.

The chain carries TRBV6-2 or TRBV6-3 and TRBJ2-4; TCRdb returns TRBD1, unconfirmable since there is no DNA. The CDR3 has 13 residues. The germline gives CDR1 MNHEY, CDR2 SVGEGT. CDR3 amino acids: CASKPGQGSIQYF.

The chain recombines TRBV28 with TRBJ2-1; the D call from TCRdb, TRBD1, cannot be confirmed without DNA. Per germline, CDR1 MDHEN and CDR2 SYDVKM. The CDR3 covers 15 residues. CDR3: CASRRDRGPQYEQFF.

The chain couples TRBV11-3 to TRBJ2-2; with no DNA, the TCRdb D assignment of TRBD1 cannot be verified. The CDR3 loop spans 15 amino acids. The germline V gene encodes CDR1 SGHNT and CDR2 YENEEA. This CDR3 reads CASSRDIQVTGELFF.

The CDR3 is CASSSGGAYNEQFF. The genes are TRBV6-2 or TRBV6-3 and TRBJ2-1; there is no DNA to check the TCRdb D call of TRBD2. The CDR3 spans 14 residues. Looked up from germline, CDR1 is MNHEY and CDR2 is SVGEGT.

This sequence joins TRBV7-6 and TRBJ2-1. This CDR3 spans 15 amino acids. The germline CDR1 and CDR2 sequences are SGHVS and FNYEAQ. CDR3 amino acids: CASSRRLSSYNEQFF.

The chain links TRBV20-1 to TRBJ2-3. CDR3 length equals 12 residues. Germline CDR1 DFQATT, CDR2 SNEGSKA (reference sequence). CDR3 amino acids: CSATERSDTQYF.

This clonotype is labeled medium-sized based on frequency. This chain connects TRBV5-1 to TRBJ2-5; TCRdb indicates TRBD2, and absent DNA this call remains unverified. Per germline, CDR1 SGHRS and CDR2 YFSETQ. The CDR3 loop spans 16 amino acids. The CDR3 sequence is CASSWGDYTLQETQYF. Variable domain in full (rest from reference TRBV5-1 and TRBJ2-5): KAGVTQTPRYLIKTRGQQVTLSCSPISGHRSVSWYQQTPGQGLQFLFEYFSETQRNKGNFPGRFSGRQFSNSRSEMNVSTLELGDSALYLCASSWGDYTLQETQYFGPGTRLLVL.

This chain joins TRBV28 and TRBJ2-3; the TCRdb D gene call, TRBD2, has no DNA to confirm it. Germline loops: CDR1 MDHEN, CDR2 SYDVKM. This CDR3 is built from 17 residues. The chain's CDR3 is CASTGRRDPSSLDTQYF.

The chain links TRBV27 to TRBJ1-3; TCRdb picks TRBD1, but there is no DNA to check that call. Germline V CDR1 and CDR2: MNHEY, SMNVEV (reference sequence). This CDR3 has 18 amino acids. CDR3 sequence: CASSLFFDRGPFGDTIYF.

The chain links TRBV29-1 to TRBJ2-4; TCRdb's assignment of TRBD1 cannot be checked, as there is no DNA. CDR3 length: 12 residues. Germline CDR1 reads SQVTM; CDR2 reads ANQGSEA. The CDR3 sequence: CSVEDPPNIQYF.

This rearrangement joins TRBV7-6 to TRBJ2-7; the D gene TCRdb calls, TRBD1, cannot be checked with no DNA. There are 14 residues in the CDR3. Germline V lookup: CDR1 SGHVS, CDR2 FNYEAQ. The CDR3 sequence: CASSLTGQGSEQYF.

V usage is TRBV9 and J usage is TRBJ2-1; the TCRdb D gene call, TRBD1, has no DNA to confirm it. From germline, CDR1 is SGDLS and CDR2 YYNGEE. The CDR3 runs to 14 residues. The CDR3 here is CASSAPSAYNEQFF. The full variable domain, its missing parts supplied by reference TRBV9 and TRBJ2-1, is DSGVTQTPKHLITATGQRVTLRCSPRSGDLSVYWYQQSLDQGLQFLIQYYNGEERAKGNILERFSAQQFPDLHSELNLSSLELGDSALYFCASSAPSAYNEQFFGPGTRLTVL.

The J gene is TRBJ2-2, the V gene TRBV29-1. Germline V gives CDR1 SQVTM, CDR2 ANQGSEA. The CDR3 has 12 amino acids. This chain's CDR3 is CSATANTGELFF.

The CDR3 reads CASIPPTVSSGANVLTF. The V gene is TRBV7-9, the J gene TRBJ2-6. Germline CDR1 is SEHNR and CDR2 is FQNEAQ (reference sequence). The CDR3 loop spans 17 amino acids.

The rearrangement links TRBV28 to TRBJ2-1. The CDR3 extends over 13 amino acids. Germline CDR1 and CDR2: MDHEN and SYDVKM. The CDR3: CASSFEGYNEQFF.

This CDR3 is CSVERLADNEQFF. The rearrangement uses TRBV29-1 and TRBJ2-1; TCRdb gives TRBD2 as the D gene, but with no DNA this cannot be confirmed. The germline CDR1 and CDR2 sequences are SQVTM and ANQGSEA. The CDR3 spans 13 residues.

The rearrangement uses TRBV29-1 and TRBJ2-7. This CDR3 comprises 14 residues. The germline V gene has CDR1 SQVTM and CDR2 ANQGSEA. This CDR3 is CSVGGLAGLYEQYF.

The rearrangement links TRBV12-3 or TRBV12-4 to TRBJ2-2; TCRdb returns TRBD2, unconfirmable since there is no DNA. This CDR3 is built from 15 residues. The CDR3: CASSLWSGSPGELFF.

This sequence joins TRBV27 and TRBJ2-1; the TCRdb D gene call, TRBD1, has no DNA to confirm it. The CDR3 loop spans 16 amino acids. The germline V gene has CDR1 MNHEY and CDR2 SMNVEV (reference sequence). The CDR3 region is CASSLSPGSLYNEQFF.

The chain employs TRBV6-2 or TRBV6-3 and TRBJ1-1. The CDR3 totals 14 residues. Per the germline V gene, CDR1 is MNHEY and CDR2 is SVGEGT. The CDR3 is CASSYSKIVTEAFF.